The rows below give T cell receptor beta chains drawn from one sample of a study of identical twins. TCRdb reprocessed the 5' RACE reads via MiXCR and lists one record per CDR3 protein. The table includes 450,000 or so distinct CDR3 sequences, 12% to 15% detected once. These records were also assigned to another study, of yellow fever vaccine responses in identical twins.

The sequencing sample was made of CD4+ T cells sorted from blood. These receptors came from a woman under 30 in good health. Both conserved end residues are part of each CDR3. Fields, in order: CDR3 DNA, CDR3 protein, V gene, J gene, clone size, D gene. D genes are given only for firm matches. Rows give clone size only sometimes, using once, few, many, or a class for an expanded clone.

TGCAGTGCTAGAGAGCGTGGGAGTACCTCCACCGGGGAGCTGTTTTTT	CSARERGSTSTGELFF	TRBV20-1	TRBJ2-2	few	NA
TGTGCCAGCAGCGTGACTAGCGGGAGTATGGTCCTCGGGGAGCTGTTTTTT	CASSVTSGSMVLGELFF	TRBV6-9	TRBJ2-2	NA	TRBD2
TGTGCCAGCAGCCAATCGAACGGGGGGTATGGCTACACCTTC	CASSQSNGGYGYTF	TRBV28	TRBJ1-2	few	NA
TGTGCCAGCAGTTTTCTAGCGGGAGGCGAGCAGTACTTC	CASSFLAGGEQYF	TRBV28	TRBJ2-7	NA	TRBD2
TGTGCCAGCAGCTCCGAGACGAGCCAGTACTTC	CASSSETSQYF	TRBV7-8	TRBJ2-5	NA	NA
TGTGCCATCAAGGTTACCCAGACCCAGTACTTC	CAIKVTQTQYF	TRBV10-3	TRBJ2-5	few	NA
TGTGCCAGCAGCTTAGTAGGACTAGCGGGGGGCGACTCCTACGAGCAGTACTTC	CASSLVGLAGGDSYEQYF	TRBV11-2	TRBJ2-7	NA	TRBD2
TGTGCCAGCAGCTTTCAGGGGTACAATGAGCAGTTCTTC	CASSFQGYNEQFF	TRBV5-5	TRBJ2-1	few	NA
TGTGCCAGCAGTGGGCCGGGACAGGGATGGGGCTACACCTTC	CASSGPGQGWGYTF	TRBV6-1	TRBJ1-2	few	TRBD1
TGCAGTGCTAGAGATCTGACGGGGGTCACCTACGAGCAGTACTTC	CSARDLTGVTYEQYF	TRBV20-1	TRBJ2-7	NA	NA